A single sample gave rise to the 17 T cell receptor beta chains below, sequenced in a study of blood T cell repertoires in COVID-19. The table came from immunoSEQ multiplex PCR; TCRdb's copy has only in-frame clones and leaves some out. This table has about 120,000 clones, roughly 85% appearing once. The sequenced sample consisted of peripheral blood. The receptors were sampled from a woman older than 75 with active or convalescent COVID-19.

V gene TRBV14 combines with J gene TRBJ1-2; D unresolved. The CDR3 loop spans 13 amino acids. CDR1 and CDR2 (germline): SGHDN, FVKESK. The V end lost 1 base, the J end lost 4 bases, and 7 bases lay between the germline ends. CDR3 sequence: CASSQGSGYGYTF. The CDR3 DNA reads as TGTGCCAGCAGCCAAGGTTCGGGCTATGGCTACACCTTC.

This clone showed up just once. V and J are TRBV5-1 and TRBJ1-1, with a weak D call TRBD1 (6 bases). V dropped 0 bases and J dropped 4 bases, with 13 bases sitting between them. From germline, CDR1 is SGHRS and CDR2 YFSETQ. The CDR3 runs to 15 residues. DNA of the CDR3: TGCGCCAGCAGCTTGGTGGGGGCGCGATCCACTGAAGCTTTCTTT. This translates into CASSLVGARSTEAFF.

This clone has only one observation. An end of the junction differs from the germline gene, which may be a read error. The chain employs TRBV7-9 and TRBJ2-2; 10 bases fit TRBD2. Germline-derived CDR1 and CDR2 are SEHNR and FQNEAQ (reference sequence). This CDR3 contains 15 residues. CDR3 residues: CASSLAGELAGELFF. In DNA form, the CDR3 reads TGTGCCAGCAGCCTAGCGGGAGAATTGGCCGGGGAGCTGTTTTTT.

The genes are TRBV4-1 and TRBJ2-7; TRBD1 agrees at 7 bases. Germline trimming cut 0 bases from V and 9 bases from J; bases unmatched to any gene: 5. In germline, CDR1 is MGHRA, CDR2 YSYEKL. This CDR3 contains 13 residues. The CDR3 loop reads CASSQERDSRQYF. The CDR3 region has the DNA TGCGCCAGCAGCCAAGAACGGGACAGTCGGCAGTACTTC.

J is TRBJ2-7 and V is TRBV20-1; weak D call: TRBD2 (6 bases). Germline CDR1 and CDR2: DFQATT and SNEGSKA (reference sequence). Trimming removed 3 bases from V and 9 bases from J, with 30 bases in between. There are 17 residues in the CDR3. CDR3: CSASVRLGPAGTTGQYF. In nucleotides, the CDR3 is TGCAGTGCTAGTGTCCGGTTAGGTCCAGCGGGTACTACCGGGCAGTACTTC.

J is TRBJ2-3 and V is TRBV5-4; D perhaps matches TRBD1 (5 bases). Trimming stripped 4 bases from V and 0 bases from J, with 15 bases between. This CDR3 region has 16 residues. CDR1 and CDR2 from the germline V gene are SGHNT and YYREEE (reference sequence). This chain's CDR3 is CASSSRQTSSTDTQYF. In DNA, the CDR3 is TGTGCCAGCAGCAGCAGACAGACTTCTAGCACAGATACGCAGTATTTT.

This clone was seen more than once but under ten times. V gene TRBV2 combines with J gene TRBJ1-2, with 8 bases identical to TRBD1. The CDR3 is 15 residues long. Germline V gene sequence: CDR1 SNHLY, CDR2 FYNNEI. V shed 8 bases and J 8 bases; nucleotides not matched to a gene: 16. For the CDR3, the DNA is TGTGCCAGCGACAGATGGACAGGGACTACCCGAGGCTACACCTTC. It codes for CASDRWTGTTRGYTF.

This clone was picked up a small number of times. This chain uses TRBV7-8 with TRBJ2-1; perhaps TRBD2 as D (5 bases). V lost 0 bases, J lost 7 bases, and 7 bases lay in between. The germline V gene has CDR1 SGHVS and CDR2 FQNEAQ. The CDR3 totals 13 residues. CDR3 in DNA: TGTGCCAGCAGCTTAGCGAAGCGGAATGAGCAGTTCTTC. Protein sequence: CASSLAKRNEQFF.

This clone has only one observation. The V call is TRBV4-2, the J call TRBJ1-2, with D possibly TRBD1 on 5 matching bases. Trimming shortened V by 6 bases and J by 3 bases, and 11 bases separated the two germline ends. The CDR3 extends over 13 amino acids. CDR1 is LGHNA and CDR2 is YNFKEQ in the germline V gene. In DNA, the CDR3 is TGTGCCAGCAGTTGGCAGGGCGACTATGGCTACACCTTC. Translation: CASSWQGDYGYTF.

The chain links TRBV6-5 to TRBJ1-2; 10 bases fit TRBD1. The CDR3 consists of 14 residues. After removal of 5 bases from V and 6 bases from J, the junction contained 6 bases not matched to a gene. Germline V gene lookup returns CDR1 MNHEY and CDR2 SVGAGI. The CDR3 region is CASSPLDRGHGYTF. CDR3 bases: TGTGCCAGCAGTCCACTCGACAGGGGGCATGGCTACACCTTC.

The chain couples TRBV25-1 to TRBJ2-7, with a weak D call TRBD2 (6 bases). Trimming shortened V by 3 bases and J by 5 bases, and 11 bases separated the two germline ends. Germline assignment: CDR1 MGHDK and CDR2 SYGVNS. This CDR3 is built from 13 residues. CDR3 DNA sequence: TGTGCCAGCAGTGATCGCGGGATCCACGAGCAGTACTTC. This codes for CASSDRGIHEQYF.

The rearrangement uses TRBV6-2 or TRBV6-3 and TRBJ2-1; 13 nucleotides agree with TRBD2. The CDR3 totals 16 residues. Germline V lookup: CDR1 MNHEY, CDR2 SVGEGT. V was pared by 7 bases and J by 5 bases, with 8 bases of the junction left unmatched. This CDR3 reads CASTPPGLAGNNEQFF. CDR3 nucleotides: TGTGCCAGCACCCCCCCGGGACTAGCGGGAAACAATGAGCAGTTCTTC.

The gene calls are TRBV5-6 and TRBJ2-3, with no clear D. Germline loops: CDR1 SGHDT, CDR2 YYEEEE. The CDR3 consists of 16 residues. V was pared by 1 base and J by 5 bases, with 17 bases between. The CDR3 spells CASSLKFRWSQDTQYF. The CDR3 nucleotides are TGTGCCAGCAGCTTGAAGTTCCGGTGGTCGCAAGATACGCAGTATTTT.

CDR3 nucleotides: TGTGCCAGCTCACGGACCCGGACAGGGGAGGAATCACCCCTCCACTTT. The encoded protein is CASSRTRTGEESPLHF. V and J are TRBV18 and TRBJ1-6; 9 positions agree with TRBD1. Per germline, CDR1 KGHSH and CDR2 LQKENI. Losses at the gene ends were 4 bases for V and 10 bases for J; bases not matched to a gene: 11. The CDR3 runs to 16 residues. Full variable domain (missing parts from reference TRBV18 and TRBJ1-6): NAGVMQNPRHLVRRRGQEARLRCSPMKGHSHVYWYRQLPEEGLKFMVYLQKENIIDESGMPKERFSAEFPKEGPSILRIQQVVRGDSAAYFCASSRTRTGEESPLHFGNGTRLTVT.

The chain recombines TRBV2 with TRBJ1-6; no firm D call. V lost 7 bases and J 8 bases, leaving 9 bases between the germline ends. The CDR3 length is 12 residues. Germline V CDR1 and CDR2: SNHLY, FYNNEI. The CDR3, as DNA: TGTGCCAGCACACAGACGGATTCACCCCTCCACTTT. Amino acids: CASTQTDSPLHF.

The J gene is TRBJ2-2, the V gene TRBV19, with 8 bases identical to TRBD2. Germline trimming cut 6 bases from V and 5 bases from J; bases unmatched to any gene: 5. The CDR3 runs to 14 residues. Germline V gives CDR1 LNHDA, CDR2 SQIVND (reference sequence). The CDR3 nucleotides read TGTGCCAGTAGGAAGACTAGCGAGACCGGGGAGCTGTTTTTT. This gives the protein CASRKTSETGELFF.

The genes are TRBV5-4 and TRBJ2-3; D gene ambiguous. CDR1 and CDR2 (germline): SGHNT, YYREEE (reference sequence). The germline V and J ends were trimmed by 4 bases and 0 bases, with 12 bases remaining between them. This CDR3 is 15 amino acids long. The CDR3 here is CASSPKPPSTDTQYF. In DNA form, the CDR3 reads TGTGCCAGCAGCCCCAAGCCTCCTAGCACAGATACGCAGTATTTT.